This record looks at one T cell receptor (beta chain) sequence and its context. Its antigen is currently unknown. This sample is part of a study of T cells in Graves' hyperthyroidism and ophthalmopathy. The overall study: Before any treatment, at initial diagnosis, peripheral blood was collected.

Findings of the study overall: Clonotypes that were expanded in thyroid above 0.001 mostly appeared in blood too.

From RNA transcripts, TCR beta CDR3 regions were amplified. TCR CDR3 regions were first amplified by RT-PCR with HTBI primers. In TCRdb, the multiplex PCR reads were re-called with MiXCR into one record per CDR3 protein. Of about 610,000 distinct CDR3 sequences listed, about 16% are singletons. The CDR3 extends over 15 amino acids. Germline V CDR1 and CDR2: SGDLS, YYNGEE. V was trimmed by 0 bases and J by 3 bases, leaving 13 bases between them. The TCR was taken from a woman between 40 and 50 years old with Graves' ophthalmopathy. The sample taken for sequencing was blood. This chain uses TRBV9 with TRBJ2-7; perhaps TRBD2 as D (6 bases). CDR3 sequence reads: CASSVGGNKYYEQYF. The CDR3, as DNA: TGTGCCAGCAGCGTAGGCGGGAATAAATACTACGAGCAGTACTTC.